This section outlines one TCR beta chain sequence together with its context. The data originate from a study of blood T cell repertoires in COVID-19. Study-level information: The United States, Italy and Spain provided the acute and convalescent COVID-19 samples. The cDNA or gDNA used as material had been derived from T cells, B-cell-depleted T cells, or PBMCs.

The CDR3 runs to 15 residues. As processed by the authors: Amplification of reference gene primers provided the estimated nucleated cell counts. The repertoire was sequenced with immunoSEQ multiplex PCR; TCRdb's copy has only in-frame clones and lacks some. V and J calls and clone size are those listed in that table; D and trimming were worked out from the DNA. The sample carries just over 650,000 clones, approximately 90% recorded once. Sequencing was carried out using peripheral blood. This chain links TRBV21-1 with TRBJ1-5; the table assigns TRBD1, which was not confirmed against the DNA. TRBV21-1 counts as a pseudogene. The clonotype originates from a woman aged 18-30 years with acute or convalescent COVID-19. The CDR3 DNA reads TGTGCCAGCGGACACCGGGACAGAGAAAATCAGCCCCAGCATTTT. This sequence encodes CASGHRDRENQPQHF.